These 23 T cell receptor beta chains came from one sample sequenced in a study of blood T cell repertoires in COVID-19. The data were produced by immunoSEQ multiplex PCR, yet TCRdb's version contains in-frame clones alone and is incomplete. The sample includes about 110,000 clones, 88% seen only once; the top ten take 2.4%. Sequencing was carried out using peripheral blood. Receptors were obtained from a human donor in a cohort sampled during active COVID-19.

The V and J genes are TRBV12-3 or TRBV12-4 and TRBJ2-2, with D uncertain. Deletions cut 2 bases from V and 8 bases from J, with 9 bases between. This CDR3 spans 13 amino acids. CDR3 loop: CASSLRPGGELFF. CDR3 bases: TGTGCCAGCAGTTTAAGGCCGGGTGGGGAGCTGTTTTTT.

CDR3 nucleotides: TGTGCCAGTCCGGGACAGGGGTCCTACAATGAGCAGTTCTTC. Translated, it gives CASPGQGSYNEQFF. The chain has TRBV6-5 and TRBJ2-1, with 10 bases aligning to TRBD1. Germline values: CDR1 MNHEY, CDR2 SVGAGI. V trimming: 9 bases; J trimming: 1 base; junction bases outside the gene matches: 3. This CDR3 is built from 14 residues.

The J gene is TRBJ2-7, the V gene TRBV11-1; a weak D match, TRBD2 (6 bases). The germline V gene has CDR1 SGHAT and CDR2 FQDESV (reference sequence). Trimming stripped 3 bases from V and 4 bases from J, with 10 bases between. The CDR3 runs to 13 residues. CDR3 protein: CASSFGAGYEQYF. In DNA, the CDR3 is TGTGCCAGCAGCTTTGGGGCGGGGTACGAGCAGTACTTC.

The genes are TRBV2 and TRBJ2-5, with 9 bases aligning to TRBD2. The CDR3 has 17 residues. The germline gives CDR1 SNHLY, CDR2 FYNNEI. V gave up 1 base and J gave up 2 bases; unmatched junction bases: 8. CDR3 protein: CASSEDPWTSAQETQYF. CDR3 nucleotide sequence: TGTGCCAGCAGTGAAGACCCCTGGACTAGCGCTCAAGAGACCCAGTACTTC.

J is TRBJ1-5 and V is TRBV7-2; no firm D call. Germline V CDR1 and CDR2: SGHTA, FQGNSA. CDR3 length equals 15 residues. V dropped 2 bases and J dropped 9 bases, with 17 bases sitting between them. CDR3 bases: TGTGCCAGCAGCTTATGGGTCCAGGAGGCTGTGCCCCAGCATTTT. Translating it yields CASSLWVQEAVPQHF.

The chain recombines TRBV7-3 with TRBJ2-1, with 16 bases matching TRBD2. The CDR3 has 16 amino acids. Germline CDR1 and CDR2: SGHTA and FQGTGA. With 5 bases clipped from V and 9 bases from J, the junction kept 7 bases outside the gene matches. The CDR3 bases are TGTGCCAGCAGCCGGGGACTAGCGGGAGGGCCGGGTGAGCAGTTCTTC. The encoded protein is CASSRGLAGGPGEQFF.

This chain joins TRBV29-1 and TRBJ2-1, with 10 bases matching TRBD2. The V gene's germline CDR1 is SQVTM and CDR2 ANQGSEA. V was clipped by 3 bases and J by 2 bases; unmatched bases: 4. The CDR3 contains 15 residues. The CDR3, as DNA: TGCAGCGTTGATTCTGGGACTAGCGCCTACAATGAGCAGTTCTTC. This gives the protein CSVDSGTSAYNEQFF.

The V call is TRBV7-6, the J call TRBJ2-3; D unclear. Germline lookup yields CDR1 SGHVS and CDR2 FNYEAQ. V was pared by 2 bases and J by 0 bases, with 12 bases between. The CDR3 runs to 16 residues. The CDR3 loop is CASSLWPTSSTDTQYF. For the CDR3, the DNA is TGTGCCAGCAGCTTATGGCCAACATCTAGCACAGATACGCAGTATTTT.

The rearrangement links TRBV3-1 (or the pseudogene TRBV3-2) to TRBJ2-3; tentatively, D is TRBD2 (6 bases). CDR1 is LGHDT and CDR2 is YNNKEL in the germline V gene (reference sequence). V dropped 4 bases and J dropped 2 bases, with 16 bases sitting between them. The CDR3 has 16 residues. Here the CDR3 reads CASSRGGRGPTDTQYF. DNA for the CDR3: TGTGCCAGCAGCCGGGGCGGGCGGGGTCCCACAGATACGCAGTATTTT.

In its sample, this clone was seen once. The chain couples TRBV18 to TRBJ2-1, with 10 bases identical to TRBD2. Per germline, CDR1 KGHSH and CDR2 LQKENI. The CDR3 covers 16 residues. V gave up 2 bases and J gave up 2 bases; unmatched junction bases: 3. The CDR3: CASSPTGTSAYNEQFF. The CDR3, as DNA: TGTGCCAGCTCACCAACCGGGACTAGCGCCTACAATGAGCAGTTCTTC.

V and J are TRBV7-9 and TRBJ1-6; TRBD1 matches at 7 bases. Germline loops: CDR1 SEHNR, CDR2 FQNEAQ (reference sequence). The ends lost 4 bases at V and 5 bases at J; junction bases unmatched: 8. The CDR3 totals 16 residues. As DNA, the CDR3 is TGTGCCAGCAGCTCCATGACAGGGATCGATAATTCACCCCTCCACTTT. The encoded protein is CASSSMTGIDNSPLHF.

This chain connects TRBV19 to TRBJ2-6; 9 bases match TRBD1. The J segment lost 2 bases and the V segment lost 3 bases, leaving 2 bases of the junction unmatched. The CDR3 is 16 residues long. Germline loops: CDR1 LNHDA, CDR2 SQIVND (reference sequence). The CDR3 nucleotides are TGTGCCAGTAGTATGGACAGGGGAACTGGGGCCAACGTCCTGACTTTC. Protein product: CASSMDRGTGANVLTF.

V is TRBV2 and J is TRBJ2-2; 12 positions match TRBD1. V gave up 7 bases and J gave up 5 bases; unmatched junction bases: 5. The CDR3 is made up of 15 amino acids. The germline gives CDR1 SNHLY, CDR2 FYNNEI. CDR3 protein: CASNAGQGATGELFF. The CDR3, as DNA: TGTGCCAGCAATGCGGGACAGGGGGCAACCGGGGAGCTGTTTTTT. Together with reference TRBV2 and TRBJ2-2, the CDR3 gives the full variable domain: EPEVTQTPSHQVTQMGQEVILRCVPISNHLYFYWYRQILGQKVEFLVSFYNNEISEKSEIFDDQFSVERPDGSNFTLKIRSTKLEDSAMYFCASNAGQGATGELFFGEGSRLTVL.

V and J are TRBV28 and TRBJ1-1; 7 bases line up with TRBD1. V trimming: 5 bases; J trimming: 4 bases; junction bases outside the gene matches: 10. The CDR3 totals 15 residues. Per the germline V gene, CDR1 is MDHEN and CDR2 is SYDVKM. CDR3 sequence: CASSPAGGGGTEAFF. CDR3 sequence (DNA): TGTGCCAGCAGTCCAGCAGGGGGTGGTGGCACTGAAGCTTTCTTT.

This clone was seen only once. The gene calls are TRBV15 and TRBJ2-3; TRBD2 aligns across 8 bases. The V gene end was trimmed by 3 bases and the J gene end by 3 bases; junction bases not matched to a gene: 2. The length of the CDR3 is 14 residues. Germline assignment: CDR1 LNHNV and CDR2 YYDKDF (reference sequence). The DNA of the CDR3 is TGTGCCACCAGCAGCGGGGGGGCAACAGATACGCAGTATTTT. This gives the protein CATSSGGATDTQYF.

The chain employs TRBV12-3 or TRBV12-4 and TRBJ1-1; D not certain. Trimming pared 5 bases from V and 4 bases from J, leaving 11 bases between. CDR3 length: 13 residues. In DNA, the CDR3 is TGTGCCAGCAGTCTCGGGGAGTTCACTGAAGCTTTCTTT. Translated, it gives CASSLGEFTEAFF.

On this clone: A much larger clone differs by one base, so this may be a read error. This chain uses TRBV5-6 with TRBJ1-4, with D perhaps TRBD1 (5 bases). The germline V gene encodes CDR1 SGHDT and CDR2 YYEEEE. V was trimmed by 0 bases and J by 4 bases, leaving 7 bases between them. This CDR3 has 14 residues. The CDR3, as DNA: TGTGCCAGCAGCTTGGCAGGGAATAATGAAAAACTGTTTTTT. Translating gives CASSLAGNNEKLFF.

The rearrangement uses TRBV20-1 and TRBJ1-1; D is perhaps TRBD1 (6 bases). The CDR3 totals 11 residues. Trimming cost V 7 bases and J 5 bases, with 11 bases left between them. Germline V gene sequence: CDR1 DFQATT, CDR2 SNEGSKA (reference sequence). The CDR3 nucleotides are TGCAGTGAGAGAAGGGGGACTGAAGCTTTCTTT. Protein sequence: CSERRGTEAFF.

This sequence joins TRBV5-1 and TRBJ2-3; 11 positions agree with TRBD2. Germline V CDR1 and CDR2: SGHRS, YFSETQ. The CDR3 spans 18 residues. J was trimmed by 1 base and V by 0 bases; bases with no gene match: 7. DNA for the CDR3: TGCGCCAGCAGCTTGGCCGGGGGGACTAGCGGCCGCACAGATACGCAGTATTTT. It specifies CASSLAGGTSGRTDTQYF.

CDR3 nucleotide sequence: TGCGCCAGCAGCGGAGGGACAGCAGCTAACTATGGCTACACCTTC. It codes for CASSGGTAANYGYTF. The V call is TRBV4-1, the J call TRBJ1-2, with 7 positions matching TRBD1. V was pared by 5 bases and J by 0 bases, with 6 bases of the junction left unmatched. Germline-derived CDR1 and CDR2 are MGHRA and YSYEKL. The CDR3 contains 15 residues.

The J gene is TRBJ1-2, the V gene TRBV6-4; TRBD1 is a possible D gene (6 bases). This CDR3 spans 14 amino acids. CDR1 and CDR2 (germline): MRHNA, SNTAGT. V lost 4 bases to trimming and J lost 2 bases, with 11 bases between them. CDR3 loop: CASSAEQGNYGYTF. CDR3 sequence (DNA): TGTGCCAGCAGTGCCGAACAGGGAAACTATGGCTACACCTTC.

The chain has TRBV12-3 or TRBV12-4 and TRBJ1-6; TRBD1 agrees at 8 bases. With V trimmed by 6 bases and J by 15 bases, 7 bases remained unmatched. The CDR3 is made up of 12 amino acids. The CDR3 DNA is TGTGCCAGCAGCCTGACAGGGGAGGGCCTCCACTTT. The encoded protein is CASSLTGEGLHF.

This chain uses TRBV28 with TRBJ2-3; 7 bases line up with TRBD2. CDR3 size: 12 residues. In germline, CDR1 is MDHEN, CDR2 SYDVKM. Here the CDR3 reads CVVGGSTDTQYF. The CDR3, as DNA: TGTGTGGTGGGGGGGAGCACAGATACGCAGTATTTT.